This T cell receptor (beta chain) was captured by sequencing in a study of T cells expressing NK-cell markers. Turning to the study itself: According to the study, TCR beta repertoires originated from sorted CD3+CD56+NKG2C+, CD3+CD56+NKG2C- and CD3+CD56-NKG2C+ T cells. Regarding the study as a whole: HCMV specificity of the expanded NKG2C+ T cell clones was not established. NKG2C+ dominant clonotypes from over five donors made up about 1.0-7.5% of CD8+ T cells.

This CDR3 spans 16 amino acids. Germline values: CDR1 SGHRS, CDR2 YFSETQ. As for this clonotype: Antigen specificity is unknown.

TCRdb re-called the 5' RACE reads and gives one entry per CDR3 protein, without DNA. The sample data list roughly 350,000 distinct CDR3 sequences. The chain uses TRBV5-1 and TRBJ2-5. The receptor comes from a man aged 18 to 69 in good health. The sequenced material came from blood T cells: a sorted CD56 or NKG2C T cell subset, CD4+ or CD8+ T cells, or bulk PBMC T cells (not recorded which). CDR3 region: CASSVGGTRSQETQYF.